These 28 T cell receptor beta chains share one sample of origin, sequenced in a study of cytomegalovirus exposure and HLA in healthy donors. The study ran its PCR with 60 Vbeta and 13 Jbeta primers. The assay was immunoSEQ multiplex PCR, and TCRdb's table has in-frame clones only and misses some. There are roughly 120,000 clones in the sample; around 70% occur only once, and 4.1% lies in the top ten. The sequenced sample consisted of PBMCs. The source of these receptors is a woman aged 40 to 50 in good health and CMV-seronegative.

This chain joins TRBV28 and TRBJ1-2; TRBD1 might be the D (5 bases). Between the trimmed V and J ends, which lost 5 bases and 0 bases, there was a span of 19 bases. The germline CDR1 and CDR2 sequences are MDHEN and SYDVKM. The CDR3 contains 17 residues. The CDR3 nucleotides are TGTGCCAGCAGTCCCCGAAAACAGGTTGAGGCTAACTATGGCTACACCTTC. Translated, it gives CASSPRKQVEANYGYTF.

The rearrangement links TRBV7-6 to TRBJ2-3; 8 positions match TRBD1. The V segment lost 5 bases and the J segment 0 bases; nucleotides outside the gene matches: 10. This CDR3 comprises 17 residues. Germline lookup yields CDR1 SGHVS and CDR2 FNYEAQ. DNA for the CDR3: TGTGCCAGCAGCCCCCAAGGGACAGGAGCTAGCACAGATACGCAGTATTTT. It yields the protein CASSPQGTGASTDTQYF.

This chain uses TRBV18 with TRBJ2-7, with D perhaps TRBD1 (5 bases). Trimming removed 2 bases from V and 2 bases from J, with 10 bases in between. CDR3 length: 14 amino acids. Germline CDR1 is KGHSH and CDR2 is LQKENI. DNA for the CDR3: TGTGCCAGCTCACCAACGACAGAGACCTACGAGCAGTACTTC. Translation gives CASSPTTETYEQYF. Full variable domain (rest looked up from reference TRBV18 and TRBJ2-7): NAGVMQNPRHLVRRRGQEARLRCSPMKGHSHVYWYRQLPEEGLKFMVYLQKENIIDESGMPKERFSAEFPKEGPSILRIQQVVRGDSAAYFCASSPTTETYEQYFGPGTRLTVT.

The rearrangement joins TRBV10-3 to TRBJ2-7, with 7 bases matching TRBD1. Germline loops: CDR1 ENHRY, CDR2 SYGVKD. V lost 8 bases, J lost 6 bases, and 22 bases stayed unmatched. There are 17 residues in the CDR3. The CDR3 bases are TGTGCCATCGGGAAAAAACACGGCACAGGGGTTCTCGGCGAGCAGTACTTC. Its translation: CAIGKKHGTGVLGEQYF.

The chain has TRBV11-2 and TRBJ1-1, with TRBD1 matching over 8 bases. Germline V gives CDR1 SGHAT, CDR2 FQNNGV. The CDR3 is made up of 14 amino acids. With 2 bases clipped from V and 5 bases from J, the junction kept 4 bases outside the gene matches. This chain's CDR3 is CASSLRTGLTEAFF. The CDR3 region has the DNA TGTGCCAGCAGCTTACGGACAGGGTTGACTGAAGCTTTCTTT. Full variable domain (remainder filled in from reference TRBV11-2 and TRBJ1-1): EAGVAQSPRYKIIEKRQSVAFWCNPISGHATLYWYQQILGQGPKLLIQFQNNGVVDDSQLPKDRFSAERLKGVDSTLKIQPAKLEDSAVYLCASSLRTGLTEAFFGQGTRLTVV.

The V call is TRBV28, the J call TRBJ2-7, with TRBD2 identical over 8 bases. Germline values: CDR1 MDHEN, CDR2 SYDVKM. The junction had 13 bases not matched to a gene; V was cut back by 5 bases and J by 4 bases. The CDR3 has 16 amino acids. In DNA, the CDR3 is TGTGCCAGCAGTGTCGGGTGGAGCGGGAGCCTTTACGAGCAGTACTTC. This sequence encodes CASSVGWSGSLYEQYF.

This clone was seen a handful of times. The chain links TRBV2 to TRBJ2-7; 7 nucleotides match TRBD1. The germline gives CDR1 SNHLY, CDR2 FYNNEI. The CDR3 is 14 amino acids. Trimming at V came to 6 bases and at J to 0 bases, leaving 5 bases not matched to a gene. The CDR3 nucleotides are TGTGCCAGCAGAGGGACAGCAAACTCCTACGAGCAGTACTTC. Protein: CASRGTANSYEQYF. Complete variable domain (other parts from reference TRBV2 and TRBJ2-7): EPEVTQTPSHQVTQMGQEVILRCVPISNHLYFYWYRQILGQKVEFLVSFYNNEISEKSEIFDDQFSVERPDGSNFTLKIRSTKLEDSAMYFCASRGTANSYEQYFGPGTRLTVT.

This clone was recorded a few times. The chain combines TRBV7-9 with TRBJ2-7; 9 positions agree with TRBD1. CDR3 length: 16 amino acids. Germline CDR1 SEHNR, CDR2 FQNEAQ (reference sequence). Trimming at V came to 4 bases and at J to 4 bases, leaving 11 bases not matched to a gene. CDR3: CASSSRAGQGVYEQYF. The CDR3, as DNA: TGTGCCAGCAGCTCCCGTGCGGGACAGGGAGTGTACGAGCAGTACTTC.

The CDR3 here is CASSTPGLAAYEQYF. CDR3 nucleotide sequence: TGTGCCAGCAGCACCCCGGGACTAGCGGCCTACGAGCAGTACTTC. The rearrangement uses TRBV6-5 and TRBJ2-7; the match to TRBD2 covers 11 bases. The CDR3 length is 15 residues. V was clipped by 6 bases and J by 2 bases; unmatched bases: 6. Germline V CDR1 and CDR2: MNHEY, SVGAGI.

The gene calls are TRBV5-1 and TRBJ2-7; 8 nucleotides align to TRBD1. The CDR3 length is 14 residues. Per germline, CDR1 SGHRS and CDR2 YFSETQ. The V gene end was trimmed by 0 bases and the J gene end by 5 bases; junction bases not matched to a gene: 4. CDR3 bases: TGCGCCAGCAGCTTGGGTCAGGGGGCGGACGAGCAGTACTTC. Protein product: CASSLGQGADEQYF.

This clone is a singleton in its sample. This chain uses TRBV7-9 with TRBJ2-5, with 7 bases lining up with TRBD1. The CDR3 is 14 amino acids. V lost 5 bases to trimming and J lost 2 bases; unmatched junction nucleotides: 5. The germline gives CDR1 SEHNR, CDR2 FQNEAQ (reference sequence). CDR3 sequence reads: CASSRGQLQETQYF. In nucleotides, the CDR3 is TGTGCCAGCAGCCGGGGACAGCTACAAGAGACCCAGTACTTC.

The J gene is TRBJ2-3, the V gene TRBV5-1; maybe TRBD1 (5 bases). From germline, CDR1 is SGHRS and CDR2 YFSETQ. V gave up 5 bases and J gave up 3 bases, with 13 bases separating them. This CDR3 region has 14 residues. Written as DNA, the CDR3 is TGCGCCAGCAGAGTGGGGCAGCTAACAGATACGCAGTATTTT. As protein: CASRVGQLTDTQYF.

The V gene is TRBV5-6, the J gene TRBJ2-7; TRBD1 aligns across 7 bases. V shed 5 bases and J 0 bases; nucleotides not matched to a gene: 14. The CDR3 has 17 amino acids. Germline CDR1 is SGHDT and CDR2 is YYEEEE. CDR3 residues: CASRSRHRTGLSYEQYF. The DNA of the CDR3 is TGTGCCAGCAGGTCTAGACACAGGACAGGACTCTCCTACGAGCAGTACTTC.

V is TRBV18 and J is TRBJ1-2, with D unresolved. Germline V lookup: CDR1 KGHSH, CDR2 LQKENI. The V end lost 3 bases, the J end lost 2 bases, and 13 bases lay between the germline ends. The CDR3 extends over 15 amino acids. CDR3 residues: CASSPLEGSNYGYTF. For the CDR3, the DNA is TGTGCCAGCTCACCTCTGGAGGGCTCGAACTATGGCTACACCTTC.

The gene calls are TRBV5-1 and TRBJ1-3; TRBD1 agrees at 10 bases. V lost 4 bases and J lost 2; bases outside the gene matches: 3. Germline V gives CDR1 SGHRS, CDR2 YFSETQ. There are 15 residues in the CDR3. The CDR3 reads CASSLDRGPGNTIYF. The CDR3 DNA follows: TGCGCCAGCAGCCTAGACAGGGGGCCTGGAAACACCATATATTTT.

This clone was seen a few times. The chain joins TRBV7-9 to TRBJ2-7, with 9 bases fitting TRBD1. With V trimmed by 4 bases and J by 1 base, 5 bases remained unmatched. The CDR3 runs to 15 residues. Germline V gives CDR1 SEHNR, CDR2 FQNEAQ (reference sequence). The CDR3 nucleotides are TGTGCCAGCAGCTGGCGACAGGGGGTGTCCTACGAGCAGTACTTC. As protein: CASSWRQGVSYEQYF.

The chain combines TRBV5-4 with TRBJ2-3; TRBD2 matches at 8 bases. This CDR3 is 18 amino acids long. Germline values: CDR1 SGHNT, CDR2 YYREEE (reference sequence). Trimming at V came to 4 bases and at J to 0 bases, leaving 13 bases not matched to a gene. CDR3 sequence: CASSLPPGGPLSTDTQYF. The CDR3 nucleotides are TGTGCCAGCAGCCTACCCCCGGGAGGGCCTTTGAGCACAGATACGCAGTATTTT.

The chain has TRBV11-2 and TRBJ1-3; 7 positions match TRBD1. There are 19 residues in the CDR3. Germline lookup yields CDR1 SGHAT and CDR2 FQNNGV. After removal of 0 bases from V and 0 bases from J, the junction contained 11 bases not matched to a gene. CDR3 residues: CASSLEVPRGAYSGNTIYF. CDR3 in DNA: TGTGCCAGCAGCTTAGAGGTGCCCAGGGGGGCCTACTCTGGAAACACCATATATTTT. Drawing the rest from reference TRBV11-2 and TRBJ1-3, the complete variable domain is EAGVAQSPRYKIIEKRQSVAFWCNPISGHATLYWYQQILGQGPKLLIQFQNNGVVDDSQLPKDRFSAERLKGVDSTLKIQPAKLEDSAVYLCASSLEVPRGAYSGNTIYFGEGSWLTVV.

V and J are TRBV28 and TRBJ2-1, with TRBD1 identical over 10 bases. The CDR3 loop spans 18 amino acids. The ends lost 4 bases at V and 3 bases at J; junction bases unmatched: 12. CDR1 MDHEN and CDR2 SYDVKM come from the germline V gene. The CDR3 DNA reads TGTGCCAGCAGTTCGGGGGACAGGGGAGGGGGGTACTACAATGAGCAGTTCTTC. It specifies CASSSGDRGGGYYNEQFF.

This clone is a singleton in its sample. The rearrangement joins TRBV9 to TRBJ2-1; 8 nucleotides line up with TRBD2. Germline V gene sequence: CDR1 SGDLS, CDR2 YYNGEE. The ends lost 1 base at V and 9 bases at J; junction bases unmatched: 9. CDR3 size: 15 residues. The DNA for the CDR3 is TGTGCCAGCAGCGTACGTAGTAGCGGGGTGGGTGAGCAGTTCTTC. Protein sequence: CASSVRSSGVGEQFF.

V and J are TRBV6-1 and TRBJ1-6, with 8 bases that match TRBD1. The V gene end was trimmed by 4 bases and the J gene end by 10 bases; junction bases not matched to a gene: 9. CDR1 and CDR2 (germline): MNHNS, SASEGT. The CDR3 totals 15 residues. In nucleotides, the CDR3 is TGTGCCAGCAGTGTTCGCCGGACAGGGACATCACCCCTCCACTTT. Residues: CASSVRRTGTSPLHF.

V gene TRBV5-4 combines with J gene TRBJ1-2; 10 bases are shared with TRBD1. V gave up 4 bases and J gave up 6 bases; unmatched junction bases: 6. Germline V CDR1 and CDR2: SGHNT, YYREEE (reference sequence). The CDR3 consists of 14 residues. For the CDR3, the DNA is TGTGCCAGCAGCCGGGGGGACAGGGGCCATGGCTACACCTTC. Its translation is CASSRGDRGHGYTF.

The chain uses TRBV6-4 and TRBJ2-2; D gene uncertain. The CDR3 is 14 amino acids. Germline CDR1 is MRHNA and CDR2 is SNTAGT. Trimming shortened V by 3 bases and J by 0 bases, and 5 bases separated the two germline ends. The CDR3 nucleotides are TGTGCCAGCAGTGAGGGCTCGAACACCGGGGAGCTGTTTTTT. Protein product: CASSEGSNTGELFF.

The chain has TRBV5-4 and TRBJ2-5, with 8 bases lining up with TRBD1. CDR3 length: 16 amino acids. With V trimmed by 1 base and J by 4 bases, 9 bases remained unmatched. Germline CDR1 reads SGHNT; CDR2 reads YYREEE (reference sequence). The CDR3, as DNA: TGTGCCAGCAGCTTGAGTGGACAGGGTTTGGGAGAGACCCAGTACTTC. Its translation: CASSLSGQGLGETQYF.

This clone was counted between two and nine times. The chain employs TRBV5-4 and TRBJ2-7; possibly TRBD2 for D (5 bases). There are 17 residues in the CDR3. Looked up from germline, CDR1 is SGHNT and CDR2 is YYREEE (reference sequence). The V gene lost 4 bases and the J gene lost 4 bases, with 24 bases spanning the gap. The CDR3 DNA reads TGTGCCAGCAGCCGGGATGCGACCAGGAATGTCAGGTACGAGCAGTACTTC. Its protein product is CASSRDATRNVRYEQYF.

The CDR3 nucleotides read TGTGCCAGCAGCTTAGTGGAGAGGCTAGCGGGGGGGCCGGGTACGCAGTATTTT. Its translation: CASSLVERLAGGPGTQYF. This chain connects TRBV13 to TRBJ2-3, with 12 bases fitting TRBD2. CDR1 and CDR2 (germline): PRHDT, FYEKMQ (reference sequence). Losses at the gene ends were 1 base for V and 8 bases for J; bases not matched to a gene: 13. There are 18 residues in the CDR3. Full variable domain (missing parts from reference TRBV13 and TRBJ2-3): AAGVIQSPRHLIKEKRETATLKCYPIPRHDTVYWYQQGPGQDPQFLISFYEKMQSDKGSIPDRFSAQQFSDYHSELNMSSLELGDSALYFCASSLVERLAGGPGTQYFGPGTRLTVL.

This clone was detected only a few times. Different DNA sequences within this sample yield the same CDR3. V is TRBV27 and J is TRBJ1-5; 12 bases fit TRBD1. J was trimmed by 3 bases and V by 7 bases; bases with no gene match: 10. The CDR3 has 17 residues. Germline V lookup: CDR1 MNHEY, CDR2 SMNVEV (reference sequence). In DNA form, the CDR3 reads TGTGCCAGCATGGGACAGGGGGCCGCGGCGACCAATCAGCCCCAGCATTTT. Translating it yields CASMGQGAAATNQPQHF.

CDR3 in DNA: TGTGCCAGTAGTCACCCGAGGGGGGGACCAAGAGATACGCAGTATTTT. Protein: CASSHPRGGPRDTQYF. The chain combines TRBV19 with TRBJ2-3, with a tentative D call TRBD2 (7 bases). The V gene's germline CDR1 is LNHDA and CDR2 SQIVND (reference sequence). Trimming left V 5 bases short and J 5 bases short, with 20 bases between. This CDR3 has 16 residues.